Sequencing of this T cell receptor beta chain was carried out in a study of T cell repertoires in cytomegalovirus infection. Whole-study context: Both a matching HLA type and CMV infection were indicated by public TCR beta signatures.

MiXCR, run by TCRdb on the reads, gives a single entry per CDR3 protein. The sample includes about 920,000 distinct CDR3 sequences, roughly 31% of them seen just once. The V gene's germline CDR1 is MNHEY and CDR2 SVGEGT. This CDR3 has 14 amino acids. V lost 6 bases to trimming and J lost 4 bases, with 13 bases between them. In this sample, this clonotype turned up a few times. Its antigen is undetermined. Whole-study results and caveats: The response measured ex vivo was dominated by TCR beta clonotypes (HLA-C-restricted and CMV-specific).

This chain links TRBV6-2 or TRBV6-3 with TRBJ1-5, with a weak D call TRBD1 (5 bases). The sample consisted of cultured CD8+ T cells from PBMCs, taken from culture after CMV antigen stimulation. The TCR comes from a human donor in good health (CMV status not recorded). Some clones in this sample may be carry-over from other donors' samples. The CDR3 here is CASREGRFNQPQHF. CDR3 nucleotides: TGTGCCAGCAGGGAGGGACGGTTTAATCAGCCCCAGCATTTT.